Each of the 17 T cell receptor beta chains below was sequenced from the same sample in a study of T-cell reconstitution after alpha-beta-depleted transplantation in children. TCRbeta library preparation incorporated unique molecular identifiers. TCRdb re-called the PCR reads with MiXCR, one entry per CDR3 protein. This table has some 26,000 distinct CDR3 sequences, 15% to 20% appearing once. Sequencing used PBMCs, mostly from graft donor cells, obtained 60 days after TCRalphabeta/CD19-depleted stem cell transplant. Receptors were obtained from a male patient between 2 and 10 years old who had a stem cell transplant for acute lymphoblastic leukemia, so the T cells may come from the graft donor.

At least ten counts were recorded for this clonotype. This sequence joins TRBV10-2 and TRBJ2-7; TRBD1 matches 7 bases. Germline assignment: CDR1 WSHSY and CDR2 SAAADI. The CDR3 sequence is 14 residues long. With V trimmed by 9 bases and J by 6 bases, 14 bases remained unmatched. CDR3 sequence reads: CASQRQGRNFEQYF. The CDR3 DNA reads as TGCGCCAGTCAGAGACAGGGCCGTAATTTCGAGCAGTACTTC.

This clonotype came up a few times. V and J are TRBV28 and TRBJ1-2; TRBD1 matches 10 bases. CDR3 size: 14 residues. Germline V lookup: CDR1 MDHEN, CDR2 SYDVKM. V was pared by 6 bases and J by 3 bases, with 4 bases of the junction left unmatched. The CDR3 bases are TGTGCCAGCAGCAGACAGGGGGCAGACTATGGCTACACCTTC. Translation gives CASSRQGADYGYTF.

The sample holds a few counts of this clonotype. The V and J genes are TRBV20-1 and TRBJ2-6; D not resolved. Germline V lookup: CDR1 DFQATT, CDR2 SNEGSKA (reference sequence). This CDR3 contains 15 residues. The germline V and J ends were trimmed by 3 bases and 0 bases, with 9 bases remaining between them. CDR3 coding DNA: TGCAGTGCTAGTCTGGGTGACTCTGGGGCCAACGTCCTGACTTTC. It encodes CSASLGDSGANVLTF.

This sequence joins TRBV3-1 and TRBJ1-4; no clear D. The V gene's germline CDR1 is LGHDT and CDR2 YNNKEL (reference sequence). This CDR3 has 17 amino acids. The ends were cut back, 1 base at V and 0 bases at J, with 12 bases in the middle. CDR3 sequence (DNA): TGTGCCAGCAGCCAAGGGCAGACTCTATCAACTAATGAAAAACTGTTTTTT. Translation gives CASSQGQTLSTNEKLFF.

This clonotype was counted many times. The rearrangement joins TRBV12-3 or TRBV12-4 to TRBJ2-1; the D is unclear. Trimming took 6 bases from V and 9 from J, leaving 12 bases between them. The CDR3 runs to 12 residues. The CDR3 sequence: CASRISDGEQFF. The CDR3 DNA follows: TGTGCCAGCAGAATCAGTGACGGTGAGCAGTTCTTC.

The J gene is TRBJ2-2, the V gene TRBV12-3 or TRBV12-4; 7 bases are shared with TRBD2. The J segment lost 3 bases and the V segment lost 2 bases, leaving 3 bases of the junction unmatched. The CDR3 has 15 amino acids. In DNA form, the CDR3 reads TGTGCCAGCAGTTTAAGGGGAGGGGACACCGGGGAGCTGTTTTTT. Translating gives CASSLRGGDTGELFF.

A word on this clonotype: A junction boundary mismatches the germline segment, possibly from a read error. Here the CDR3 DNA reads TGTGCCGGCAGTCCGAGGACGGTTCAAGAGACCCAGTACTTC. Its protein product is CAGSPRTVQETQYF. J is TRBJ2-5 and V is TRBV6-1, with D uncertain. Germline V CDR1 and CDR2: MNHNS, SASEGT. The CDR3 sequence is 14 residues long.

Concerning this clonotype: This may be a read error: a much more frequent sequence differs by one nucleotide. The chain recombines TRBV20-1 with TRBJ2-1; TRBD2 is a possible D gene (6 bases). This CDR3 is 15 amino acids long. Per germline, CDR1 DFQATT and CDR2 SNEGSKA (reference sequence). The CDR3 protein is CCAREHGGVHNEQFF. CDR3 coding DNA: TGCTGTGCTAGAGAACACGGAGGGGTCCACAATGAGCAGTTCTTC.

At least ten counts were recorded for this clonotype. The rearrangement uses TRBV20-1 and TRBJ2-1, with TRBD2 matching over 13 bases. V lost 7 bases to trimming and J lost 7 bases; unmatched junction nucleotides: 4. The CDR3 loop spans 13 amino acids. Germline V CDR1 and CDR2: DFQATT, SNEGSKA (reference sequence). The CDR3 region is CSVRTSGRNEQFF. CDR3 coding DNA: TGCAGTGTCCGGACTAGCGGGAGAAATGAGCAGTTCTTC.

This clonotype was observed a few times. The rearrangement links TRBV29-1 to TRBJ1-1; no firm D call. Deletions cut 0 bases from V and 11 bases from J, with 10 bases between. Germline V gives CDR1 SQVTM, CDR2 ANQGSEA. This CDR3 has 11 residues. The CDR3: CSVEDRLRAFF. DNA of the CDR3: TGCAGCGTTGAAGATAGGCTCAGGGCTTTCTTT. Full variable domain (remainder filled in from reference TRBV29-1 and TRBJ1-1): SAVISQKPSRDICQRGTSLTIQCQVDSQVTMMFWYRQQPGQSLTLIATANQGSEATYESGFVIDKFPISRPNLTFSTLTVSNMSPEDSSIYLCSVEDRLRAFFGQGTRLTVV.

In its sample, this clonotype was seen a few times. The DNA for the CDR3 is TGCGCCAGCAGTCGGAACAGGGGCGACCACAATGAGCAGTTCTTC. Translation: CASSRNRGDHNEQFF. The gene calls are TRBV4-3 and TRBJ2-1, with TRBD1 matching over 7 bases. The germline CDR1 and CDR2 sequences are LGHNA and YSLEER. V trimming: 6 bases; J trimming: 5 bases; junction bases outside the gene matches: 10. The CDR3 contains 15 residues.

This clonotype was counted a single time. This chain uses TRBV11-2 with TRBJ1-2; 7 bases agree with TRBD1. Looked up from germline, CDR1 is SGHAT and CDR2 is FQNNGV. CDR3 size: 14 residues. V lost 4 bases to trimming and J lost 4 bases; unmatched junction nucleotides: 6. In DNA form, the CDR3 reads TGTGCCAGCAGCTCGACAGGGTTCATCTATGGCTACACCTTC. Its protein product is CASSSTGFIYGYTF.

This clonotype was detected only a few times. The V gene is TRBV28, the J gene TRBJ1-2; no firm D call. The V end lost 3 bases, the J end lost 8 bases, and 13 bases lay between the germline ends. Germline lookup yields CDR1 MDHEN and CDR2 SYDVKM. This CDR3 is built from 13 residues. CDR3 loop: CASSLSGPNGYTF. CDR3 nucleotide sequence: TGTGCCAGCAGTTTGTCCGGACCCAACGGCTACACCTTC.

This clonotype was seen repeatedly, ten times or more. The J gene is TRBJ2-1, the V gene TRBV12-3 or TRBV12-4; D is unclear. The CDR3 length is 16 residues. Trimming removed 7 bases at V and 0 bases at J, with 16 bases between. CDR3 in amino acids: CASNRLRKSSYNEQFF. The CDR3 DNA is TGTGCCAGCAACCGCCTACGGAAAAGCTCCTACAATGAGCAGTTCTTC.

V gene TRBV7-2 combines with J gene TRBJ1-5, with 7 bases identical to TRBD1. Germline trimming cut 5 bases from V and 2 bases from J; bases unmatched to any gene: 3. Per germline, CDR1 SGHTA and CDR2 FQGNSA. CDR3 length: 14 residues. Here the CDR3 reads CASSRGQGNQPQHF. DNA of the CDR3: TGTGCCAGCAGCAGGGGGCAGGGCAATCAGCCCCAGCATTTT.

This sequence joins TRBV6-4 and TRBJ2-7; D may be TRBD1 (6 bases). The V end was cut by 3 bases, the J end by 5 bases, with 11 bases between. This CDR3 is 13 amino acids long. Germline values: CDR1 MRHNA, CDR2 SNTAGT. CDR3 DNA: TGTGCCAGCAGTGAGCAACAGGGCAACGAGCAGTACTTC. This encodes CASSEQQGNEQYF.

This chain links TRBV12-5 with TRBJ1-1; D not certain. V gave up 7 bases and J gave up 1 base, with 10 bases separating them. This CDR3 spans 13 amino acids. Germline CDR1 and CDR2: LGHNT and FRNRAP. Here the CDR3 reads CASEDEGNTEAFF. In nucleotides, the CDR3 is TGTGCTAGTGAAGATGAAGGGAACACTGAAGCTTTCTTT. Supplemented by reference TRBV12-5 and TRBJ1-1, the full variable domain reads DARVTQTPRHKVTEMGQEVTMRCQPILGHNTVFWYRQTMMQGLELLAYFRNRAPLDDSGMPKDRFSAEMPDATLATLKIQPSEPRDSAVYFCASEDEGNTEAFFGQGTRLTVV.